This TCR beta chain was captured by sequencing in a study of early T cells in non-severe SARS-CoV-2 infection. The wider study: It was bulk RNA from unsorted whole blood that was sequenced, and the chains were unpaired.

Unique molecular identifier tags were affixed to discrete cDNA molecules. Using its own MiXCR run on the 5' RACE reads, TCRdb lists one record per CDR3 protein. The repertoire has 80,000 or so distinct CDR3 sequences, roughly an eighth of them found once; the top ten carry 3% to 3.5%. Regarding the study as a whole: VDJdb-based matching was biased toward anti-spike CD8 responses and missed private and CD4 specificities.

Note on this clonotype: Its cognate antigen is unknown.

The CDR3 extends over 14 amino acids. Per germline, CDR1 DFQATT and CDR2 SNEGSKA (reference sequence). V was clipped by 2 bases and J by 0 bases, with 9 bases between them. This TCR came from an adult who was a healthcare worker with PCR-confirmed SARS-CoV-2 infection or an uninfected control (not recorded which). The chain uses TRBV20-1 and TRBJ2-3; unclear D gene. What was sequenced was whole blood. The CDR3 loop reads CSARRLPSTDTQYF. CDR3 in DNA: TGCAGTGCTAGAAGACTTCCTAGCACAGATACGCAGTATTTT.